The 23 T cell receptor beta chains listed next were all sequenced from one sample in a study of T cell changes during pregnancy in multiple sclerosis (dated by TCRdb to about 2019). Library prep was done by the immunoSEQ multiplex PCR assay. TCRdb stores this immuneACCESS table with in-frame sequences only. Part of the clones is absent; in the studies checked, under half of the shortfall reflects unresolved V genes, and no reason is known for the rest. Recorded for this sample are tens of thousands of clones; roughly 90% of them occurred a single time. The top ten hold about 2% of the sample. The source material was peripheral blood, sampled in the second trimester of pregnancy. These receptors were collected from a female donor with multiple sclerosis, enrolled in a pregnancy study.

J is TRBJ2-1 and V is TRBV27; TRBD2 might be the D (6 bases). V was trimmed by 4 bases and J by 4 bases, leaving 17 bases between them. The length of the CDR3 is 16 residues. Germline V lookup: CDR1 MNHEY, CDR2 SMNVEV (reference sequence). The CDR3 DNA reads TGTGCCAGCAGTTCGATATCGGGAGTGGGATACAATGAGCAGTTCTTC. Translated: CASSSISGVGYNEQFF.

V gene TRBV6-5 combines with J gene TRBJ2-7; 8 nucleotides match TRBD2. The V segment lost 4 bases and the J segment 4 bases; nucleotides outside the gene matches: 9. The CDR3 sequence is 15 residues long. Germline V gene data show CDR1 as MNHEY and CDR2 as SVGAGI. In DNA, the CDR3 is TGTGCCAGCAGTTCCCGGGGAGCGGGAGTTTACGAGCAGTACTTC. Protein product: CASSSRGAGVYEQYF.

J is TRBJ1-1 and V is TRBV28; 7 nucleotides align to TRBD1. This CDR3 contains 14 residues. Germline V gene sequence: CDR1 MDHEN, CDR2 SYDVKM. Losses at the gene ends were 5 bases for V and 0 bases for J; bases not matched to a gene: 3. The CDR3 DNA is TGTGCCAGCAGTCAGACAGGGATGAACACTGAAGCTTTCTTT. This sequence encodes CASSQTGMNTEAFF.

V gene TRBV6-6 combines with J gene TRBJ2-7, with 8 positions matching TRBD1. CDR1 and CDR2 from the germline V gene are MNHNY and SVGAGI (reference sequence). V trimming: 6 bases; J trimming: 4 bases; junction bases outside the gene matches: 5. The CDR3 covers 13 residues. The CDR3 sequence: CASSGRQGYEQYF. DNA of the CDR3: TGTGCCAGCAGCGGCCGACAGGGGTACGAGCAGTACTTC.

The chain recombines TRBV19 with TRBJ2-2; 9 bases align to TRBD2. CDR3 length: 15 amino acids. V was clipped by 5 bases and J by 3 bases; unmatched bases: 4. Germline V CDR1 and CDR2: LNHDA, SQIVND (reference sequence). The CDR3 spells CASSPLAGDTGELFF. The DNA of the CDR3 is TGTGCCAGTAGTCCTTTAGCGGGAGACACCGGGGAGCTGTTTTTT.

The V gene is TRBV7-2, the J gene TRBJ1-4, with unresolved D. The CDR3 runs to 15 residues. V lost 2 bases and J 5 bases, leaving 12 bases between the germline ends. Germline lookup yields CDR1 SGHTA and CDR2 FQGNSA. Here the CDR3 reads CASSLQSTENEKLFF. The CDR3 region has the DNA TGTGCCAGCAGCTTACAGTCGACGGAGAATGAAAAACTGTTTTTT.

This chain links TRBV7-2 with TRBJ2-7; a possible D gene is TRBD2 (6 bases). V gave up 5 bases and J gave up 1 base, with 9 bases separating them. The CDR3 contains 13 residues. Germline V gene sequence: CDR1 SGHTA, CDR2 FQGNSA. CDR3 in DNA: TGTGCCAGCAGCGCTAGCGTATCCTACGAGCAGTACTTC. Amino acid sequence: CASSASVSYEQYF.

The sample holds one count of this clone. The CDR3 DNA reads as TGTGCCAGCAGCTTGGTACGGTTGCAGGGGCTAGCCAAAAACATTCAGTACTTC. Protein: CASSLVRLQGLAKNIQYF. The chain couples TRBV5-6 to TRBJ2-4, with a tentative D call TRBD1 (6 bases). Trimming left V 0 bases short and J 0 bases short, with 16 bases between. Germline V gene data show CDR1 as SGHDT and CDR2 as YYEEEE. The CDR3 totals 18 residues. The whole variable domain, remainder taken from reference TRBV5-6 and TRBJ2-4, is DAGVTQSPTHLIKTRGQQVTLRCSPKSGHDTVSWYQQALGQGPQFIFQYYEEEERQRGNFPDRFSGHQFPNYSSELNVNALLLGDSALYLCASSLVRLQGLAKNIQYFGAGTRLSVL.

The J gene is TRBJ1-2, the V gene TRBV4-3, with TRBD1 identical over 7 bases. CDR1 LGHNA and CDR2 YSLEER come from the germline V gene. The CDR3 sequence is 15 residues long. The J segment lost 4 bases and the V segment lost 0 bases, leaving 5 bases of the junction unmatched. CDR3 DNA: TGCGCCAGCAGCCAAGATCGCGCAGGGGGCTATGGCTACACCTTC. It yields the protein CASSQDRAGGYGYTF.

The genes are TRBV4-3 and TRBJ2-2; maybe TRBD1 (5 bases). The CDR3 extends over 15 amino acids. The germline gives CDR1 LGHNA, CDR2 YSLEER. Between the trimmed V and J ends, which lost 0 bases and 4 bases, there was a span of 9 bases. The CDR3 reads CASSQDRVGTGELFF. Written as DNA, the CDR3 is TGCGCCAGCAGCCAAGACAGGGTTGGCACCGGGGAGCTGTTTTTT.

V and J are TRBV4-3 and TRBJ1-1; weak D call: TRBD1 (5 bases). Trimming cost V 2 bases and J 4 bases, with 11 bases left between them. Germline V gene sequence: CDR1 LGHNA, CDR2 YSLEER. The CDR3 contains 14 residues. The DNA for the CDR3 is TGCGCCAGCAGCCAACCCGACAGAGCCACTGAAGCTTTCTTT. This translates into CASSQPDRATEAFF.

The chain joins TRBV14 to TRBJ1-1; D unresolved. The V end lost 3 bases, the J end lost 0 bases, and 11 bases lay between the germline ends. The CDR3 covers 15 residues. Germline lookup yields CDR1 SGHDN and CDR2 FVKESK. CDR3 DNA: TGTGCCAGCAGCCACTCGCGAGTCTTGAACACTGAAGCTTTCTTT. Its translation: CASSHSRVLNTEAFF.

This chain connects TRBV30 to TRBJ1-2; D is perhaps TRBD1 (6 bases). This CDR3 is 13 amino acids long. Germline assignment: CDR1 GTSNPN and CDR2 SVGIG (reference sequence). Trimming pared 4 bases from V and 2 bases from J, leaving 11 bases between. CDR3 bases: TGTGCCTGGATCAGGGGTTTGAACTATGGCTACACCTTC. Translating it yields CAWIRGLNYGYTF.

J is TRBJ1-4 and V is TRBV29-1, with D unclear. V was clipped by 7 bases and J by 3 bases, with 9 bases between them. The CDR3 extends over 12 amino acids. Germline assignment: CDR1 SQVTM and CDR2 ANQGSEA. CDR3: CSASGPNEKLFF. The DNA of the CDR3 is TGCAGCGCGTCAGGTCCTAATGAAAAACTGTTTTTT.

This chain connects TRBV5-1 to TRBJ2-7, with TRBD2 matching 9 bases. This CDR3 comprises 16 residues. Trimming at V came to 2 bases and at J to 3 bases, leaving 9 bases not matched to a gene. The V gene's germline CDR1 is SGHRS and CDR2 YFSETQ. The CDR3 sequence: CASSFSRGRALYEQYF. The CDR3 DNA sequence: TGCGCCAGCAGCTTCAGTCGCGGGAGGGCCCTCTACGAGCAGTACTTC. The variable domain in full, with the rest retrieved from reference TRBV5-1 and TRBJ2-7, is KAGVTQTPRYLIKTRGQQVTLSCSPISGHRSVSWYQQTPGQGLQFLFEYFSETQRNKGNFPGRFSGRQFSNSRSEMNVSTLELGDSALYLCASSFSRGRALYEQYFGPGTRLTVT.

The gene calls are TRBV25-1 and TRBJ1-1; TRBD1 agrees at 8 bases. The CDR3 has 13 amino acids. Germline-derived CDR1 and CDR2 are MGHDK and SYGVNS. Trimming at V came to 6 bases and at J to 4 bases, leaving 4 bases not matched to a gene. CDR3 amino acids: CASSQGALTEAFF. The CDR3 DNA follows: TGTGCCAGCAGCCAGGGGGCCCTCACTGAAGCTTTCTTT.

The chain links TRBV11-2 to TRBJ2-4; 9 nucleotides align to TRBD1. V shed 4 bases and J 0 bases; nucleotides not matched to a gene: 10. Germline V gene sequence: CDR1 SGHAT, CDR2 FQNNGV. This CDR3 has 18 residues. The DNA for the CDR3 is TGTGCCAGCAGCTCCGGGACAGGGTTCTATATAGCCAAAAACATTCAGTACTTC. Its translation: CASSSGTGFYIAKNIQYF.

This clone was counted between two and nine times. The rearrangement uses TRBV4-1 and TRBJ1-1; 9 bases agree with TRBD1. The V segment lost 7 bases and the J segment 1 base; nucleotides outside the gene matches: 4. CDR1 MGHRA and CDR2 YSYEKL come from the germline V gene. The CDR3 has 14 residues. The CDR3 nucleotides are TGCGCCAGCAAGGAACAGGGGGCGAACACTGAAGCTTTCTTT. This encodes CASKEQGANTEAFF.

V usage is TRBV13 and J usage is TRBJ2-2, with 14 bases identical to TRBD2. The CDR3 totals 20 residues. Trimming removed 5 bases from V and 2 bases from J; junction bases left unmatched: 13. The germline gives CDR1 PRHDT, CDR2 FYEKMQ (reference sequence). The chain's CDR3 is CASSPKTGLAGARNTGELFF. As DNA, the CDR3 is TGTGCCAGCAGCCCGAAAACGGGACTAGCGGGGGCCAGAAACACCGGGGAGCTGTTTTTT.

The chain uses TRBV6-4 and TRBJ2-2; D is unresolved. Trimming took 7 bases from V and 2 from J, leaving 5 bases between them. Germline assignment: CDR1 MRHNA and CDR2 SNTAGT. The CDR3 spans 12 residues. CDR3 coding DNA: TGTGCCAGCAAAACAAACACCGGGGAGCTGTTTTTT. Its protein product is CASKTNTGELFF.

This clone is judged medium-sized (0.01 to 0.1%). The DNA of the CDR3 is TGTGCCAGCAGTGAAGCGGATGGGACAGGGGGCTATGGCTACACCTTC. It codes for CASSEADGTGGYGYTF. The chain combines TRBV6-1 with TRBJ1-2, with 11 bases identical to TRBD1. The length of the CDR3 is 16 residues. V lost 0 bases and J lost 4; bases outside the gene matches: 4. Germline V gene data show CDR1 as MNHNS and CDR2 as SASEGT.

This clone was seen once. The genes are TRBV5-4 and TRBJ2-1, with D uncertain. Germline values: CDR1 SGHNT, CDR2 YYREEE (reference sequence). The CDR3 sequence is 13 residues long. The V end was cut by 4 bases, the J end by 4 bases, with 9 bases between. The CDR3 nucleotides read TGTGCCAGCAGCCCGAGCGCATACAATGAGCAGTTCTTC. Encoded protein: CASSPSAYNEQFF.

This clone was seen a single time. This specimen includes other DNA sequences encoding the same CDR3. The chain joins TRBV5-6 to TRBJ1-2; tentatively, D is TRBD1 (6 bases). This CDR3 has 17 residues. Germline CDR1 SGHDT, CDR2 YYEEEE. V was trimmed by 0 bases and J by 4 bases, leaving 19 bases between them. The CDR3 region has the DNA TGTGCCAGCAGCTTGGTTGATGTAGGGGGAGACGGCTATGGCTACACCTTC. This encodes CASSLVDVGGDGYGYTF.